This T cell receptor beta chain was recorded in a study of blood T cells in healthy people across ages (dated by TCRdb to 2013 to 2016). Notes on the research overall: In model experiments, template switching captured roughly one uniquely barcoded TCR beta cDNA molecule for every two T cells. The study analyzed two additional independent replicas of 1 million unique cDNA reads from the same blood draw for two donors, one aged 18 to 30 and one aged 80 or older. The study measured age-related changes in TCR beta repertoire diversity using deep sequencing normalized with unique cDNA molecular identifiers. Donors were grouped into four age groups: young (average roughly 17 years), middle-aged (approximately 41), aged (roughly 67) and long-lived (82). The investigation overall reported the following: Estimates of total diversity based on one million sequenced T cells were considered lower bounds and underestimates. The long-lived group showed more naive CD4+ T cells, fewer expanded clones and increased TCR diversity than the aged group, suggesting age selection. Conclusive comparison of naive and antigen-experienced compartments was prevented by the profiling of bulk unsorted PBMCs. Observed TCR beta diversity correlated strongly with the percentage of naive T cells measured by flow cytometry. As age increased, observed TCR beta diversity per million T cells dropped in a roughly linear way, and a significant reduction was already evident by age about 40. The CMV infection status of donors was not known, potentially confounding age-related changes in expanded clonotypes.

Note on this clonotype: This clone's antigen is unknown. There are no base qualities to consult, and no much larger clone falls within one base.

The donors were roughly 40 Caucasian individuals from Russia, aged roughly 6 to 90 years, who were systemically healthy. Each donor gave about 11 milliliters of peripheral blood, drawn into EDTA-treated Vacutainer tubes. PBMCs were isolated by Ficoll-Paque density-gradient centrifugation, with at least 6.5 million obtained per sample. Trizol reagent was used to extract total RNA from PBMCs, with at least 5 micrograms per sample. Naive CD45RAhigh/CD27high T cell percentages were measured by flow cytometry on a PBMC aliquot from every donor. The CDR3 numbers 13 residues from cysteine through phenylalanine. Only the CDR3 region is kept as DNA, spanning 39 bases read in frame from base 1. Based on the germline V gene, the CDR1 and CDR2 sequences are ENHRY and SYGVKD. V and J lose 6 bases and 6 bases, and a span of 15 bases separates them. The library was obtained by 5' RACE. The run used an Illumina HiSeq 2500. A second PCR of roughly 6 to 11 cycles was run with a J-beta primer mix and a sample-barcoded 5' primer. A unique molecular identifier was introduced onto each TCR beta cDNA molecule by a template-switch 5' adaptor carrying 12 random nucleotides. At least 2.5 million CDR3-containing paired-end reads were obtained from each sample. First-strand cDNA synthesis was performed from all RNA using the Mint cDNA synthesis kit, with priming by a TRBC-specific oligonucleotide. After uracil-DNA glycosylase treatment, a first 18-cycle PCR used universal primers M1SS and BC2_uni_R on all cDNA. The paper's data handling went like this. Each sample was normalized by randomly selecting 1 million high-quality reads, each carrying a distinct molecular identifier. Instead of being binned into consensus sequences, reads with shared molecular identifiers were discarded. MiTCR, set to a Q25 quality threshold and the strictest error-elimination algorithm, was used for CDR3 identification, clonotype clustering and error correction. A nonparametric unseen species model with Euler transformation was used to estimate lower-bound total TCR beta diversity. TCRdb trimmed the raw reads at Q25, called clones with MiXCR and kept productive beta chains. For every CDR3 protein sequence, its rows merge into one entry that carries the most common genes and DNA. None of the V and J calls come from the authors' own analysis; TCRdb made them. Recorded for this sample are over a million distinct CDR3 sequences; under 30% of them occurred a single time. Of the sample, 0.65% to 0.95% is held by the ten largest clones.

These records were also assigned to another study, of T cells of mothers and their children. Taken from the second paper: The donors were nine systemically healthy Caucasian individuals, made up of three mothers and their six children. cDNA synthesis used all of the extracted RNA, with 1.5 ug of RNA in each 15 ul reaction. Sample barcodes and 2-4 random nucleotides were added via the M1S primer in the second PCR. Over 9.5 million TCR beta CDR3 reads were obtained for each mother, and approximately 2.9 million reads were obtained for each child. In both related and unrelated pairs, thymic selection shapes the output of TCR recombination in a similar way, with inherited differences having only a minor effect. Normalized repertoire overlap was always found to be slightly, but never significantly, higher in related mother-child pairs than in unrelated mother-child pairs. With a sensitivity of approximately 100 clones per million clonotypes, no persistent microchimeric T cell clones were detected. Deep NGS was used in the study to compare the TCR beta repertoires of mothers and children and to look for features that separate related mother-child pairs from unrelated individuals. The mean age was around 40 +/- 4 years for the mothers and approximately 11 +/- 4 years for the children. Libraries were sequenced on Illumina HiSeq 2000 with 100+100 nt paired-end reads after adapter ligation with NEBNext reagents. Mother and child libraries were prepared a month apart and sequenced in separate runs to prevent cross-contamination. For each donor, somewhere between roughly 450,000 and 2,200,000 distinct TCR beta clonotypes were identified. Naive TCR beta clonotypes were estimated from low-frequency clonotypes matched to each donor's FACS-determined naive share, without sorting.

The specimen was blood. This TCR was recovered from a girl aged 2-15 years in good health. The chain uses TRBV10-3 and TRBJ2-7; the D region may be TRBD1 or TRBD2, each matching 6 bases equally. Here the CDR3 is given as CAIRRDEGGEQYF. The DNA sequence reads TGTGCCATCAGGCGGGATGAAGGGGGCGAGCAGTACTTC.